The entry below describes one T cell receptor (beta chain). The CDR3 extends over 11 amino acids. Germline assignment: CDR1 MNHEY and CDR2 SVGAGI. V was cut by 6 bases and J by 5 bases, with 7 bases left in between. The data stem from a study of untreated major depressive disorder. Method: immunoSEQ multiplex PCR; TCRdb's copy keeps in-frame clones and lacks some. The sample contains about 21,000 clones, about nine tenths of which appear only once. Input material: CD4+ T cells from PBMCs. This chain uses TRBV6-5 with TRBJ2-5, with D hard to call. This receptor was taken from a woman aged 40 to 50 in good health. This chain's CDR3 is CASRALETQYF. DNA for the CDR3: TGTGCCAGCAGAGCCCTGGAGACCCAGTACTTC.